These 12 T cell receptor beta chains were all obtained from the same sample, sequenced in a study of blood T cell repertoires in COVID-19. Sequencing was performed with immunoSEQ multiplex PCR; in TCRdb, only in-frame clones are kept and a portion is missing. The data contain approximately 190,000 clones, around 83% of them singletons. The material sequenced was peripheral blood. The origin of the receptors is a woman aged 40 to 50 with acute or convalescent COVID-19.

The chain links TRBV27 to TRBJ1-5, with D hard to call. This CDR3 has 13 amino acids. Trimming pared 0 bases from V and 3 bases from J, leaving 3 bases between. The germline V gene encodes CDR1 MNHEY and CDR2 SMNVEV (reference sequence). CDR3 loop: CASSLSANQPQHF. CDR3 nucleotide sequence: TGTGCCAGCAGTTTATCGGCCAATCAGCCCCAGCATTTT.

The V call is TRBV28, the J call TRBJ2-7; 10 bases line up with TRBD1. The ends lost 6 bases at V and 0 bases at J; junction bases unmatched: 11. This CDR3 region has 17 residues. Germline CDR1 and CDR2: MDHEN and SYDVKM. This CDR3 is CASSFPGQGMGSYEQYF. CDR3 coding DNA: TGTGCCAGCAGCTTCCCGGGACAGGGGATGGGCTCCTACGAGCAGTACTTC.

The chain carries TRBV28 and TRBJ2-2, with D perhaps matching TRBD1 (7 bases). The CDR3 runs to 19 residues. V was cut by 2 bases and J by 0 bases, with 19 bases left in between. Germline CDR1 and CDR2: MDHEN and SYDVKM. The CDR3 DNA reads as TGTGCCAGCAGTTTACGGCGGGACAGTACCTATGCGAACACCGGGGAGCTGTTTTTT. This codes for CASSLRRDSTYANTGELFF.

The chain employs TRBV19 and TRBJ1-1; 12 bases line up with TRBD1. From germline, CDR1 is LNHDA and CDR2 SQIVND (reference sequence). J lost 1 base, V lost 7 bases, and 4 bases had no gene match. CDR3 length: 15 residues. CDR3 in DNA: TGTGCCAGTAACACGGGACAGGGGGCGAACACTGAAGCTTTCTTT. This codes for CASNTGQGANTEAFF. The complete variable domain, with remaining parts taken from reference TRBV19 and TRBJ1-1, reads DGGITQSPKYLFRKEGQNVTLSCEQNLNHDAMYWYRQDPGQGLRLIYYSQIVNDFQKGDIAEGYSVSREKKESFPLTVTSAQKNPTAFYLCASNTGQGANTEAFFGQGTRLTVV.

As DNA, the CDR3 is TGCGCCAGCAGCTCGACAGGGCATTCTCAAGAGACCCAGTACTTC. Encoded protein: CASSSTGHSQETQYF. The genes are TRBV5-1 and TRBJ2-5; 7 bases are shared with TRBD1. The V and J ends lost 3 bases and 2 bases, in that order; junction bases with no gene match: 7. CDR1 and CDR2 from the germline V gene are SGHRS and YFSETQ. The CDR3 totals 15 residues.

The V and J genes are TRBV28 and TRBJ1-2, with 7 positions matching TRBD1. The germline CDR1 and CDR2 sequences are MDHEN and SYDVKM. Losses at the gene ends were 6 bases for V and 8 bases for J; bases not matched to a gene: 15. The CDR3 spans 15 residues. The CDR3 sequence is CASRPLDRLRKGYTF. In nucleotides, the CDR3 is TGTGCCAGCAGACCTTTGGACAGGCTAAGAAAGGGCTACACCTTC.

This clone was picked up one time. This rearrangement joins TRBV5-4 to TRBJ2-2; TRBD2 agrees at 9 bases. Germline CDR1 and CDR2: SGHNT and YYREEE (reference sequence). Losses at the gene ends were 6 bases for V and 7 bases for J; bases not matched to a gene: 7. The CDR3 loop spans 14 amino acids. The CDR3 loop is CASTLSGGHGELFF. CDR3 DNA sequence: TGTGCCAGCACCCTAAGCGGGGGGCACGGGGAGCTGTTTTTT.

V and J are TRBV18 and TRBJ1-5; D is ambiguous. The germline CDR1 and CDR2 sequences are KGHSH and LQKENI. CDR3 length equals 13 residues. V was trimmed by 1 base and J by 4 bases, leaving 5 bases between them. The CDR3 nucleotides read TGTGCCAGCTCACCACTCAGAAATCAGCCCCAGCATTTT. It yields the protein CASSPLRNQPQHF.

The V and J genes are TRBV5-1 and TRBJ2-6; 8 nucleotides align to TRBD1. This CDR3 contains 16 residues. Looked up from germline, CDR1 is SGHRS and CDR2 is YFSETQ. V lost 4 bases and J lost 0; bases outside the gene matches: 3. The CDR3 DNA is TGCGCCAGCAGCCGGGGACAGGTCTCTGGGGCCAACGTCCTGACTTTC. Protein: CASSRGQVSGANVLTF. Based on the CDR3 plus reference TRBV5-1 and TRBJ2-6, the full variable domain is KAGVTQTPRYLIKTRGQQVTLSCSPISGHRSVSWYQQTPGQGLQFLFEYFSETQRNKGNFPGRFSGRQFSNSRSEMNVSTLELGDSALYLCASSRGQVSGANVLTFGAGSRLTVL.

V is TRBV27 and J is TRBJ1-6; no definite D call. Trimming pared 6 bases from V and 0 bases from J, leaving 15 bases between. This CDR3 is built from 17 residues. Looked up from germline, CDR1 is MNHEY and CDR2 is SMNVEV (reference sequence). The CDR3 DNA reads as TGTGCCAGCAGATTGGACGGCACTAGCTCCTATAATTCACCCCTCCACTTT. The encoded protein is CASRLDGTSSYNSPLHF.

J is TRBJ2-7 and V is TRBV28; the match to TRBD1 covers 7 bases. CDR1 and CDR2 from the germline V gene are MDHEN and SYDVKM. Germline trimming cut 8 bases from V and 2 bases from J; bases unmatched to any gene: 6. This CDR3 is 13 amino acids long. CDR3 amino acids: CASSQGVAYEQYF. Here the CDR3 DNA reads TGTGCCAGCTCCCAGGGGGTCGCCTACGAGCAGTACTTC.

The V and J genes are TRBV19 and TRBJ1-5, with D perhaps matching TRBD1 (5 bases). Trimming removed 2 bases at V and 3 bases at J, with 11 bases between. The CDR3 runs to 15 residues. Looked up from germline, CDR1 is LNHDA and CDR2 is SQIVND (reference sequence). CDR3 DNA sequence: TGTGCCAGTAGTATACTGGAGGGGAACAATCAGCCCCAGCATTTT. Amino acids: CASSILEGNNQPQHF.